This T cell receptor beta chain derives from a study of shared clonotypes between healthy human individuals. Study-wide background: Aged 18 to 49, the donors were two women and a few men.

A note on this clone: Its antigen remains unknown.

The CDR3 covers 15 residues. The germline V gene has CDR1 SEHNR and CDR2 FQNEAQ (reference sequence). The V gene end was trimmed by 5 bases and the J gene end by 3 bases; junction bases not matched to a gene: 6. In the naive CD8 group, cells lacked CD45RO and were positively selected for CCR7, so terminally differentiated effector memory CD45RA+ cells were left out. General study points: Although depth was large, rarefaction showed that sequencing of the sorted subsets was incomplete.

The method was immunoSEQ multiplex PCR; TCRdb's version includes in-frame clones alone and lacks a portion of them. In the table there are about 600,000 clones, roughly 98% of which are singletons. The sequence was obtained from a man aged 25-45 years in good health. Sequenced: naive CD8+ T cells sorted from blood. The V gene is TRBV7-9, the J gene TRBJ2-3; TRBD2 matches 9 bases. As DNA, the CDR3 is TGTGCCAGCAGCAGTAGCGGGAGCGTGACAGATACGCAGTATTTT. Translated: CASSSSGSVTDTQYF.